The clone carrying this T cell receptor beta chain was observed a few times. Its antigen remains unidentified. The record originates from a study of T-cell memory formation after mild COVID-19. Study background: The TCR clusters were mostly specific to one donor.

Study-wide findings and caveats: Those CD4+ clones that contracted were mainly in CM and EM (CD8+ ones in EMRA). Day 15 to 85 contracting clones showed balanced CD4/CD8; day 15 to 37 expanders favored CD4+.

The CDR3 covers 15 residues. The germline V and J ends were trimmed by 0 bases and 3 bases, with 8 bases remaining between them. Germline V CDR1 and CDR2: LGHNA, YSLEER. TCR alpha and TCR beta cDNA libraries carrying sample barcodes and UMIs were produced by 5'RACE using constant-segment primers. From the 5' RACE reads, TCRdb called clonotypes with MiXCR, one entry per CDR3 protein. The profile shows almost 550,000 distinct CDR3 sequences, around 21% of them singletons. The source of this sequence is an adult woman who had mild COVID-19 (a few samples of this study predate the infection). Cell type and time point are not known. V is TRBV4-3 and J is TRBJ2-2, with D perhaps being TRBD1 or TRBD2 (6 bases each). Sequencing used PBMCs or a T cell subset sorted from them (not recorded which). CDR3 amino acids: CASSQEGGDTGELFF. The CDR3 DNA reads TGCGCCAGCAGCCAAGAGGGGGGCGACACCGGGGAGCTGTTTTTT.